The source of this T cell receptor (beta chain) is a study of T cells after yellow fever vaccination. The study, taken as a whole, reports: Overlap between CD4 and CD8 compartments was detected for a small share of clonotypes. Peaking on day 5 versus 15, the secondary response was faster but weaker.

This clonotype came up a few times. The antigen is unknown. The CDR3 totals 13 residues. The germline V and J ends were trimmed by 8 bases and 7 bases, with 15 bases remaining between them. For TCR, cDNA came from 5'RACE template switching, which added a universal primer site and UMIs. TCRdb processed the 5' RACE reads anew with MiXCR; each CDR3 protein has one entry. The sample lists 500,000 to 650,000 distinct CDR3 sequences; about a sixth were seen once. The sequence derives from a man aged 18 to 30 who received the YFV17D yellow fever vaccine. This chain links TRBV12-3 or TRBV12-4 with TRBJ1-5; no definite D call. Sequencing was performed on PBMCs, taken 5 to 6 days after the first yellow fever vaccination. For the CDR3, the DNA is TGTGCCAGCGGCGGGGTGCCGGGGCAGCCCCAGCATTTT. Its translation is CASGGVPGQPQHF.